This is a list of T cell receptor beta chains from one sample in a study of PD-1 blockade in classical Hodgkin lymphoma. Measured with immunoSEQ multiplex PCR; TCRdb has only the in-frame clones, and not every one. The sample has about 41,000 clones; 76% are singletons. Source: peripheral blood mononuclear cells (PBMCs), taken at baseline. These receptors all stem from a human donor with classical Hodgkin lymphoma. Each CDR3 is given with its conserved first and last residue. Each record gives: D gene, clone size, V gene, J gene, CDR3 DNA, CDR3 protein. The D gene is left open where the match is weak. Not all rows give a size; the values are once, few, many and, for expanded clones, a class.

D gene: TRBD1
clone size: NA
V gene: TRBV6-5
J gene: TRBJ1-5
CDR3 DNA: TGTGCCAGCAGTCTACAGGGGCCTCAGCCCCAGCATTTT
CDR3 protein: CASSLQGPQPQHF

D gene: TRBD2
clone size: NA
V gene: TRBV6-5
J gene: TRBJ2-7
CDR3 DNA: TGTGCCAGCAGCCCCTTACTAGCGGGGGACTACGAGCAGTACTTC
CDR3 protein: CASSPLLAGDYEQYF

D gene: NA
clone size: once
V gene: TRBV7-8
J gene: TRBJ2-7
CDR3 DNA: TGTGCCAGCAGCTTAGGAAATTCAATCTACGAGCAGTACTTC
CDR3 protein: CASSLGNSIYEQYF

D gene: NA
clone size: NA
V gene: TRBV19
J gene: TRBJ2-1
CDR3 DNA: TGTGCCAGTAGTATCCGGGGAGAGCAGTTCTTC
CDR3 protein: CASSIRGEQFF

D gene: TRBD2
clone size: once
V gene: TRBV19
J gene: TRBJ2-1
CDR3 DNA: TGTGCCAGTAGTATAAGGGGTCCGGGACTAGTAGAGGTCAATGAGCAGTTCTTC
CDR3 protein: CASSIRGPGLVEVNEQFF

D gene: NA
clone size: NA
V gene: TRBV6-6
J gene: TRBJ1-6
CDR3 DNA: TGTGCCAGCAGAATAGGACCGATGGATAATTCACCCCTCCACTTT
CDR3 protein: CASRIGPMDNSPLHF

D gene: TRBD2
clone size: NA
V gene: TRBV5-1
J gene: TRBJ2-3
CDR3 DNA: TGCGCCAGCAGCTTGGAGGGAGGGGGCACAGATACGCAGTATTTT
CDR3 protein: CASSLEGGGTDTQYF

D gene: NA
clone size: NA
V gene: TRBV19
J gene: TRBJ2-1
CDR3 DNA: TGTGCCAGTAGTGGCGGCAGGGTTGTAGATGAGCAGTTCTTC
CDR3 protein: CASSGGRVVDEQFF

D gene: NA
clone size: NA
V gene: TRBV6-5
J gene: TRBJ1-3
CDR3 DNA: TGTGCCAGCAGTTACGCAGCATACACAGCCAACACCATATATTTT
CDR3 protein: CASSYAAYTANTIYF

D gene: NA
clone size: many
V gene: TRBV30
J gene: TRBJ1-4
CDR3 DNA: TGTGCCTGGATGGGCAGGGCCCTTGGTAATGAAAAACTGTTTTTT
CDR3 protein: CAWMGRALGNEKLFF

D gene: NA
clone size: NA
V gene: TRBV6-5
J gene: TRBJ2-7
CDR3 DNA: TGTGCCAGCAGTGACGGCTACGAGCAGTACTTC
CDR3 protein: CASSDGYEQYF

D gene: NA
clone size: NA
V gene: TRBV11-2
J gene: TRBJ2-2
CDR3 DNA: TGTGCCAGCAGCACCACTAGACAGGTGAACACCGGGGAGCTGTTTTTT
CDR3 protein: CASSTTRQVNTGELFF

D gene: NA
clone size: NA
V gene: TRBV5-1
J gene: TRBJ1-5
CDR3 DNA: TGCGCCAGCAGCCCCACCGGGGGCTATAGCAATCAGCCCCAGCATTTT
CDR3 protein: CASSPTGGYSNQPQHF

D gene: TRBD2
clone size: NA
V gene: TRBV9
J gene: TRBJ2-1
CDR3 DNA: TGTGCCAGCAGCGTGGGACTAGCGGGGGTGTACAATGAGCAGTTCTTC
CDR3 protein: CASSVGLAGVYNEQFF

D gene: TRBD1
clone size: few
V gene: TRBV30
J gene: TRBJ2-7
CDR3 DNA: TGTGCCTGGAGTCCGGGACAGACCTACCTACGCGAGCAGTACTTC
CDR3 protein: CAWSPGQTYLREQYF

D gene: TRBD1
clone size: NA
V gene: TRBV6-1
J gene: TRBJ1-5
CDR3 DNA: TGTGCCAGCAGTACGGGACAGATCAATCAGCCCCAGCATTTT
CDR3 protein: CASSTGQINQPQHF

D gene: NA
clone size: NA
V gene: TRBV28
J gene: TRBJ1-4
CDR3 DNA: TGTGCCAGCAGTTTATTGACCGCAACTAATGAAAAACTGTTTTTT
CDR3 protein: CASSLLTATNEKLFF

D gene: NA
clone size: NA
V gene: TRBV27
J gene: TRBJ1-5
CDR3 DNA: TGTGCCAGCAGCTCACGTGGGGGCACTCGGGATCAGCCCCAGCATTTT
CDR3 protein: CASSSRGGTRDQPQHF

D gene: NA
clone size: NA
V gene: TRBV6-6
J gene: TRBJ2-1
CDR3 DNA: TGTGCCAGCAGTTACTCCACGGACTACGGACAGTTCTTC
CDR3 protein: CASSYSTDYGQFF

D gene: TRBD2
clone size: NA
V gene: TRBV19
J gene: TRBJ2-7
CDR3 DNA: TGTGCCAGTAGGCTGAGACTAGCGGGAGCCTACGAGCAGTACTTC
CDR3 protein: CASRLRLAGAYEQYF

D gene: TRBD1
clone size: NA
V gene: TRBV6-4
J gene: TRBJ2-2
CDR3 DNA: TGTGCCAGCAGTCCCCAGGGGGCGAAGACCGGGGAGCTGTTTTTT
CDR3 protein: CASSPQGAKTGELFF

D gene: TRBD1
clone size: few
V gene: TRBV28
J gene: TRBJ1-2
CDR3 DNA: TGTGCCAGCAGTTTCCAACAGGGGGCTTTTGGCTACACCTTC
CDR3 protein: CASSFQQGAFGYTF

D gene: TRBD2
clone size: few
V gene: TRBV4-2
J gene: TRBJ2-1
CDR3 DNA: TGTGCCAGCAGCCAAGATGTGTCTAGCGGAGCCTATGAGCAGTTCTTC
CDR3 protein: CASSQDVSSGAYEQFF

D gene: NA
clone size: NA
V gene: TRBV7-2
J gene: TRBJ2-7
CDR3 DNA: TGTGCCAGCAGCTCTCCGGGGGAGCAGTACTTC
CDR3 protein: CASSSPGEQYF

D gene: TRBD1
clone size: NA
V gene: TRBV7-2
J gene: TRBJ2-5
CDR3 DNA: TGTGCCAGCAGCTTAGCCCTCAGGACAGGTCATCAAGAGACCCAGTACTTC
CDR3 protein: CASSLALRTGHQETQYF

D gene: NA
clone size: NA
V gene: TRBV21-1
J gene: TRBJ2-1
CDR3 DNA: NA
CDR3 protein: CASSKGRVGGGNEQFF

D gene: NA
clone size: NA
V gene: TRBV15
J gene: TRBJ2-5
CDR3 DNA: TGTGCCACCAGCAGAGTACAAGAGACCCAGTACTTC
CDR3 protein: CATSRVQETQYF

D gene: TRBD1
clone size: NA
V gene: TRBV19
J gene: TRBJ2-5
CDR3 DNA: TGTGCCAGTAGTACTAGACAGGGAGAGACCCAGTACTTC
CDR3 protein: CASSTRQGETQYF

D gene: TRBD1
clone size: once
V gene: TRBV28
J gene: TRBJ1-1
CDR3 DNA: TGTGCCAGCAGTTTAATCCGGCAGGGGGCTGAAGCTTTCTTT
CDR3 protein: CASSLIRQGAEAFF

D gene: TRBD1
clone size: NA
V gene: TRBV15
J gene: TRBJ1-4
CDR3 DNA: TGTGCCACCAGGTTCGACAGGGGCGATGAAAAACTGTTTTTT
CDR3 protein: CATRFDRGDEKLFF

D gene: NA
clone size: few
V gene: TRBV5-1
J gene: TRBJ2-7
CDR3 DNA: TGCGCCCCGGGCAACGAGCAGTACTTC
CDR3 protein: CAPGNEQYF

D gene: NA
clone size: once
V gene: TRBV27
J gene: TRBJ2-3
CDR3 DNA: TGTGCCAGCAGAAGGCAGTCCACAGATACGCAGTATTTT
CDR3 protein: CASRRQSTDTQYF

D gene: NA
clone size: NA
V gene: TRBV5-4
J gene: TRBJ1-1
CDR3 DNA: TGTGTCAGCAGCCTGACGATGGGGAACACTGAAGCTTTCTTT
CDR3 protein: CVSSLTMGNTEAFF

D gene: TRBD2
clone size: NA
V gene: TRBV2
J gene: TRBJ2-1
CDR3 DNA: TGTGCCAGCAGTAGCTCGCGACTAGCGACTCCTAGTAATGAGCAGTTCTTC
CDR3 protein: CASSSSRLATPSNEQFF

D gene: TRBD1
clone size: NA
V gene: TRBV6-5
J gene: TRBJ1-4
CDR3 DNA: TGTGCCAGCAGCACCCTACAGGGGGCGGAGGAAAAACTGTTTTTT
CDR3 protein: CASSTLQGAEEKLFF

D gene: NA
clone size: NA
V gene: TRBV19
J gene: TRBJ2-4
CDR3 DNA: TGTGCCAGTAGCCCCCCAATGTATCGGGGGATTAGAGACATTCAGTACTTC
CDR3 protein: CASSPPMYRGIRDIQYF

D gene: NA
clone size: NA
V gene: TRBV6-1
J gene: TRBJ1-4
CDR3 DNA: TGTGCCAGCAGTGCACAGGGTTCGGAAAAACTGTTTTTT
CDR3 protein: CASSAQGSEKLFF